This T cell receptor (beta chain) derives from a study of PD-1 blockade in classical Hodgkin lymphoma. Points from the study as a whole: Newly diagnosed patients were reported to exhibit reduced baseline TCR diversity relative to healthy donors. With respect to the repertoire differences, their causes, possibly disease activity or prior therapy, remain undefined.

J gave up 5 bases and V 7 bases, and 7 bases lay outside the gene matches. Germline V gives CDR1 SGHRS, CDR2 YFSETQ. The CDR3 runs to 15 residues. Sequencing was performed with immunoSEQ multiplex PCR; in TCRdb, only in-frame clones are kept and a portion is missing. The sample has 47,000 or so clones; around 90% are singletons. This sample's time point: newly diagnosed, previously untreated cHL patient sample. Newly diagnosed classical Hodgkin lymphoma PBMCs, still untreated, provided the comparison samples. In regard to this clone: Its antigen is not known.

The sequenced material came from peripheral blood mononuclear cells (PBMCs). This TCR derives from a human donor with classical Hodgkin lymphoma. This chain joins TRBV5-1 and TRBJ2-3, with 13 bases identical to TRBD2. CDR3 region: CASRGLAGAQDTQYF. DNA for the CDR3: TGCGCCAGCCGCGGACTAGCGGGAGCCCAAGATACGCAGTATTTT.